This T cell receptor beta chain comes out of a study of T cells in Graves' hyperthyroidism and ophthalmopathy. The study, taken as a whole, reports: With a median lead of 6.5 months before onset, the model predicted ophthalmopathy. Among clonotypes expanded in thyroid above 0.001, most were also found in blood.

Those patients with uncontrolled infection, other autoimmune disease, pregnancy or lactation were excluded. Amplified regions were TCR beta CDR3 sequences from RNA transcripts. TCR CDR3 underwent first-round RT-PCR with the HTBI primer set. TCRdb called the multiplex PCR reads again in MiXCR, with one record for every CDR3 protein. The table has roughly 500,000 distinct CDR3 sequences, 40% to 50% seen once. CDR3 length: 17 amino acids. Trimming stripped 4 bases from V and 5 bases from J, with 23 bases between. CDR1 is MDHEN and CDR2 is SYDVKM in the germline V gene. About this clonotype: The antigen is unknown.

The TCR was taken from an adult woman with Graves' disease, either hyperthyroidism or ophthalmopathy (not recorded which). Source material: peripheral blood or thyroid tissue (not recorded which). V and J are TRBV28 and TRBJ2-5; TRBD2 is a possible D gene (6 bases). The chain's CDR3 is CASSSLGVSGGMETQYF. In nucleotides, the CDR3 is TGTGCCAGCAGTTCCCTCGGGGTTAGCGGAGGGATGGAGACCCAGTACTTC. Full variable domain (missing parts from reference TRBV28 and TRBJ2-5): DVKVTQSSRYLVKRTGEKVFLECVQDMDHENMFWYRQDPGLGLRLIYFSYDVKMKEKGDIPEGYSVSREKKERFSLILESASTNQTSMYLCASSSLGVSGGMETQYFGPGTRLLVL.